A single T cell receptor beta chain is shown here with its context. Its antigen remains unidentified. The data stem from a study of identical twins. Study findings and constraints: Invariant MAIT and iNKT cells may have partly biased zero-insertion analyses. Within monozygotic twins, out-of-frame TCR alpha sharing was underestimated by the models. With abundant cord blood beta clonotypes, insertions were fewer; memory repertoires showed no such pattern.

Germline V CDR1 and CDR2: SGHRS, YFSETQ. CDR3 size: 16 residues. The ends were cut back, 4 bases at V and 0 bases at J, with 13 bases in the middle. cDNA carried unique molecular identifiers, and a universal primer site was added by template switching. Each CDR3 protein is one row after TCRdb ran MiXCR on the 5' RACE reads. The profile shows some 260,000 distinct CDR3 sequences, about 14% of them singletons. Sequenced input: memory (CD45RO+) T cells sorted from blood. The receptor comes from a woman in her late teens or twenties in good health. The V gene is TRBV5-1, the J gene TRBJ2-2, with D maybe TRBD2 (6 bases). The CDR3 spells CASSPPEGTNTGELFF. In DNA form, the CDR3 reads TGCGCCAGCAGCCCGCCGGAGGGAACGAACACCGGGGAGCTGTTTTTT.